Shown below are 23 T cell receptor beta chains from a single sample sequenced in a study of cytomegalovirus exposure and HLA in healthy donors. The PCR contained 60 Vbeta and 13 Jbeta primers. Some clones are missing from TCRdb's copy, which holds only in-frame ones; the method was immunoSEQ multiplex PCR. Here the sample spans approximately 200,000 clones, 79% being singletons. The sequenced sample consisted of PBMCs. These receptors were obtained from a woman between 18 and 29 years old in good health and CMV-seronegative.

This clone was detected a few times. This chain links TRBV10-2 with TRBJ2-1, with D unresolved. Germline V gene lookup returns CDR1 WSHSY and CDR2 SAAADI. V was clipped by 2 bases and J by 5 bases, with 7 bases between them. The CDR3 length is 13 residues. The CDR3 region has the DNA TGCGCCAGCAGTGAGACCAGAAACAATGAGCAGTTCTTC. This sequence encodes CASSETRNNEQFF.

This sequence joins TRBV19 and TRBJ1-1, with 7 nucleotides matching TRBD1. The V segment lost 4 bases and the J segment 5 bases; nucleotides outside the gene matches: 7. Germline V CDR1 and CDR2: LNHDA, SQIVND (reference sequence). The CDR3 runs 14 residues. The CDR3 bases are TGTGCCAGTAGTAAGACAGGGCTCCGGACTGAAGCTTTCTTT. Translating gives CASSKTGLRTEAFF. The full variable domain, its missing parts supplied by reference TRBV19 and TRBJ1-1, is DGGITQSPKYLFRKEGQNVTLSCEQNLNHDAMYWYRQDPGQGLRLIYYSQIVNDFQKGDIAEGYSVSREKKESFPLTVTSAQKNPTAFYLCASSKTGLRTEAFFGQGTRLTVV.

J is TRBJ2-7 and V is TRBV9; 15 positions agree with TRBD2. Germline CDR1 SGDLS, CDR2 YYNGEE. The V gene end was trimmed by 2 bases and the J gene end by 4 bases; junction bases not matched to a gene: 1. There are 15 residues in the CDR3. CDR3 bases: TGTGCCAGCAGCGTGGGGACTAGCGGGAGGTACGAGCAGTACTTC. This sequence encodes CASSVGTSGRYEQYF.

Comment on this clone: The same CDR3 arises from other DNA sequences in this sample as well. The rearrangement joins TRBV29-1 to TRBJ1-1; D is unresolved. CDR3 size: 10 residues. Between the trimmed V and J ends, which lost 6 bases and 2 bases, there was a span of 4 bases. CDR1 and CDR2 from the germline V gene are SQVTM and ANQGSEA. In DNA form, the CDR3 reads TGCAGCGTCAGAAACACTGAAGCTTTCTTT. This codes for CSVRNTEAFF.

There are a few counts of this clone. V is TRBV28 and J is TRBJ1-4, with D perhaps TRBD1 (6 bases). V was pared by 6 bases and J by 4 bases, with 15 bases between. Germline V lookup: CDR1 MDHEN, CDR2 SYDVKM. The CDR3 is 15 amino acids. The CDR3: CASRSPTGRNEKLFF. CDR3 sequence (DNA): TGTGCCAGCAGGTCACCGACAGGCCGTAATGAAAAACTGTTTTTT.

This clone is a singleton in its sample. The J gene is TRBJ2-3, the V gene TRBV23-1, with 8 bases fitting TRBD2. TRBV23-1 carries the ORF label, with uncertain function. The CDR3 consists of 16 residues. V was clipped by 6 bases and J by 4 bases; unmatched bases: 12. CDR3 in DNA: TGCGCCAGCAGGGGGGGGTTAGCGGGATTTGCAGATACGCAGTATTTT. Its translation is CASRGGLAGFADTQYF.

The gene calls are TRBV5-1 and TRBJ2-7; TRBD1 aligns across 7 bases. After removal of 4 bases from V and 1 base from J, the junction contained 5 bases not matched to a gene. The germline gives CDR1 SGHRS, CDR2 YFSETQ. The CDR3 extends over 14 amino acids. The DNA of the CDR3 is TGCGCCAGCAGCCCGACGGGACAGTCCTACGAGCAGTACTTC. Residues: CASSPTGQSYEQYF. Variable domain in full (rest from reference TRBV5-1 and TRBJ2-7): KAGVTQTPRYLIKTRGQQVTLSCSPISGHRSVSWYQQTPGQGLQFLFEYFSETQRNKGNFPGRFSGRQFSNSRSEMNVSTLELGDSALYLCASSPTGQSYEQYFGPGTRLTVT.

This clone was picked up one time. The CDR3 sequence: CASSYNRGGHYEQYF. DNA of the CDR3: TGTGCCAGCAGTTATAATCGGGGGGGCCACTACGAGCAGTACTTC. The gene calls are TRBV6-5 and TRBJ2-7; TRBD2 agrees at 8 bases. Germline-derived CDR1 and CDR2 are MNHEY and SVGAGI. CDR3 length equals 15 residues. V shed 3 bases, J shed 3 bases, and the junction held 7 bases outside the gene matches.

This chain connects TRBV29-1 to TRBJ2-1, with TRBD2 matching 8 bases. This CDR3 is 15 amino acids long. CDR1 and CDR2 from the germline V gene are SQVTM and ANQGSEA. The trim removed 2 bases at V and 2 bases at J, leaving 5 bases unmatched. The CDR3 coding sequence is TGCAGCGTTGAATTAGCGGGGAGGACCTACAATGAGCAGTTCTTC. Its translation: CSVELAGRTYNEQFF.

This chain connects TRBV27 to TRBJ1-1; D is ambiguous. Trimming stripped 5 bases from V and 1 base from J, with 11 bases between. The CDR3 has 14 residues. CDR1 MNHEY and CDR2 SMNVEV come from the germline V gene (reference sequence). CDR3 loop: CASSQRRGNTEAFF. Written as DNA, the CDR3 is TGTGCCAGCAGTCAAAGACGGGGGAACACTGAAGCTTTCTTT.

The V and J genes are TRBV7-2 and TRBJ2-3, with D perhaps TRBD2 (5 bases). V was clipped by 5 bases and J by 0 bases, with 9 bases between them. Per germline, CDR1 SGHTA and CDR2 FQGNSA. CDR3 length equals 14 residues. The CDR3 DNA reads TGTGCCAGCAGCCCTAGCCTAAGCACAGATACGCAGTATTTT. It is translated as CASSPSLSTDTQYF. The whole variable domain, remainder taken from reference TRBV7-2 and TRBJ2-3, is GAGVSQSPSNKVTEKGKDVELRCDPISGHTALYWYRQSLGQGLEFLIYFQGNSAPDKSGLPSDRFSAERTGGSVSTLTIQRTQQEDSAVYLCASSPSLSTDTQYFGPGTRLTVL.

The rearrangement links TRBV27 to TRBJ1-6; 11 bases map to TRBD1. Germline values: CDR1 MNHEY, CDR2 SMNVEV (reference sequence). The CDR3 extends over 16 amino acids. Losses at the gene ends were 6 bases for V and 2 bases for J; bases not matched to a gene: 3. CDR3 sequence reads: CASSWTGGPYNSPLHF. As DNA, the CDR3 is TGTGCCAGCAGCTGGACAGGGGGCCCCTATAATTCACCCCTCCACTTT.

The chain combines TRBV5-1 with TRBJ2-4, with no clear D. CDR3 length: 14 residues. Germline V gives CDR1 SGHRS, CDR2 YFSETQ. Trimming took 0 bases from V and 2 from J, leaving 6 bases between them. The CDR3 coding sequence is TGCGCCAGCAGCTTGGAAGACTCCAAAAACATTCAGTACTTC. Translating gives CASSLEDSKNIQYF.

This clone is a singleton in its sample. The chain couples TRBV7-6 to TRBJ2-3, with 7 bases fitting TRBD2. V trimming: 5 bases; J trimming: 8 bases; junction bases outside the gene matches: 13. The CDR3 is 15 amino acids. Germline CDR1 is SGHVS and CDR2 is FNYEAQ. CDR3 sequence: CASSPRVGGETTQYF. CDR3 coding DNA: TGTGCCAGCAGCCCAAGGGTGGGAGGGGAGACTACGCAGTATTTT.

The rearrangement links TRBV9 to TRBJ1-2; 8 nucleotides align to TRBD1. V shed 4 bases, J shed 3 bases, and the junction held 5 bases outside the gene matches. The length of the CDR3 is 14 residues. The V gene's germline CDR1 is SGDLS and CDR2 YYNGEE. CDR3 sequence: CASSSQDRDYGYTF. The CDR3 DNA reads TGTGCCAGCAGCTCCCAGGACAGGGACTATGGCTACACCTTC.

The CDR3 loop is CASSYSRGFMSYGYTF. CDR3 coding DNA: TGTGCCAGCAGTTATAGTAGGGGCTTTATGAGCTATGGCTACACCTTC. The rearrangement uses TRBV6-5 and TRBJ1-2; perhaps TRBD1 as D (5 bases). V lost 3 bases to trimming and J lost 4 bases, with 18 bases between them. CDR1 is MNHEY, CDR2 SVGAGI, per germline. The CDR3 covers 16 residues.

This chain uses TRBV28 with TRBJ1-5, with a possible D match to TRBD1 (6 bases). The CDR3 consists of 14 residues. Germline CDR1 reads MDHEN; CDR2 reads SYDVKM. Trimming took off 6 bases at V and 5 bases at J, with 14 bases between the two ends. The CDR3 region is CASRDRISYQPQHF. In DNA, the CDR3 is TGTGCCAGCAGGGACAGAATCTCGTATCAGCCCCAGCATTTT. Using reference TRBV28 and TRBJ1-5 for the parts outside the CDR3, the full variable domain is DVKVTQSSRYLVKRTGEKVFLECVQDMDHENMFWYRQDPGLGLRLIYFSYDVKMKEKGDIPEGYSVSREKKERFSLILESASTNQTSMYLCASRDRISYQPQHFGDGTRLSIL.

The DNA of the CDR3 is TGTGCCAGCAGCTTGGGCGCAGGGCTAGGCTACACCTTC. Translating it yields CASSLGAGLGYTF. The J gene is TRBJ1-2, the V gene TRBV5-8, with D perhaps TRBD1 (5 bases). V was shortened by 0 bases and J by 8 bases, with 11 bases between the two germline ends. The CDR3 length is 13 residues. Germline-derived CDR1 and CDR2 are SGHTS and YDEGEE.

This chain joins TRBV4-1 and TRBJ1-5; D ambiguous. Trimming stripped 4 bases from V and 3 bases from J, with 10 bases between. The CDR3 runs 14 residues. Germline V gene data show CDR1 as MGHRA and CDR2 as YSYEKL. As DNA, the CDR3 is TGCGCCAGCAGCCGCCTTTTACACAATCAGCCCCAGCATTTT. Its protein product is CASSRLLHNQPQHF.

As concerns this clone: Since the CDR3 does not end with the conserved phenylalanine or tryptophan, this likely comes from a read error. The chain combines TRBV9 with TRBJ1-1; maybe TRBD1 (6 bases). The V gene's germline CDR1 is SGDLS and CDR2 YYNGEE. This CDR3 has 13 amino acids. Trimming stripped 4 bases from V and 6 bases from J, with 13 bases between. The CDR3 sequence: CASSSAAGAEAFL. The CDR3 nucleotides are TGTGCCAGCAGCTCGGCGGCAGGGGCTGAAGCTTTCCTT.

V and J are TRBV6-5 and TRBJ2-2; 12 bases map to TRBD2. Unmatched junction bases numbered 4, after V lost 7 bases and J lost 4 bases. Germline V gene sequence: CDR1 MNHEY, CDR2 SVGAGI. The CDR3 loop spans 15 amino acids. The DNA for the CDR3 is TGTGCCAGCACCAGGACTAGCGGGGTCACCGGGGAGCTGTTTTTT. Amino acids: CASTRTSGVTGELFF.

The rearrangement joins TRBV2 to TRBJ2-3; the match to TRBD2 covers 7 bases. Trimming removed 2 bases from V and 4 bases from J; junction bases left unmatched: 3. This CDR3 is 14 amino acids long. The germline V gene has CDR1 SNHLY and CDR2 FYNNEI. The CDR3 here is CASSETGGSDTQYF. The CDR3 DNA sequence: TGTGCCAGCAGTGAAACGGGGGGTTCAGATACGCAGTATTTT.

The chain employs TRBV2 and TRBJ1-5; D perhaps matches TRBD1 (6 bases). CDR1 and CDR2 from the germline V gene are SNHLY and FYNNEI. This CDR3 has 15 amino acids. Trimming removed 6 bases from V and 2 bases from J, with 14 bases in between. CDR3 DNA sequence: TGTGCCAGCAGGGGTTTGGGGGCCGGCAATCAGCCCCAGCATTTT. It codes for CASRGLGAGNQPQHF.